This T cell receptor beta chain was sequenced in a study of blood T cell repertoires in COVID-19. Study as a whole: Acute and convalescent COVID-19 specimens originated in the United States, Italy and Spain.

This CDR3 comprises 14 residues. CDR1 and CDR2 (germline): SNHLY, FYNNEI. Trimming cost V 1 base and J 5 bases, with 12 bases left between them. Repertoires were generated with immunoSEQ multiplex PCR, while TCRdb's copy carries only in-frame clones and drops some. The table shows 210,000 or so clones, with roughly 84% occurring only once. Sequenced: peripheral blood. The chain links TRBV2 to TRBJ2-7, with TRBD1 as a possible D gene (6 bases). The sequence derives from a woman in her thirties or forties who had recovered from COVID-19. CDR3 sequence (DNA): TGTGCCAGCAGTGAAGACAGGGTTTTCAACGAGCAGTACTTC. Its translation is CASSEDRVFNEQYF.